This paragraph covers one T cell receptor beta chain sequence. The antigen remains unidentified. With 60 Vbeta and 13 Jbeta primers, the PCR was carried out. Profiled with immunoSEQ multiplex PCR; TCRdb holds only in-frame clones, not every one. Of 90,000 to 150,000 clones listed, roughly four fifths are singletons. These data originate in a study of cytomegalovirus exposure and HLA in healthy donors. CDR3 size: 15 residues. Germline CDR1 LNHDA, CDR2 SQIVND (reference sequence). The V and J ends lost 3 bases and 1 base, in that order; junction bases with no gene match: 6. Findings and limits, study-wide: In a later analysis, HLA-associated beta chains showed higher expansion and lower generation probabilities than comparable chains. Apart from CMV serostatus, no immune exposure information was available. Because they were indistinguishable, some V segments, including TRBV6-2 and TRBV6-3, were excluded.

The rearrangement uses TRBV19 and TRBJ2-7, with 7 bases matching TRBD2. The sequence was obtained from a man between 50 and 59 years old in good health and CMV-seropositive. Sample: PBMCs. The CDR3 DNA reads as TGTGCCAGTAGTATCTGGGGGGGGACGTCCTACGAGCAGTACTTC. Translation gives CASSIWGGTSYEQYF.